These 4 T cell receptor beta chains were sequenced from one sample in a study of T cell responses to AZD1222 COVID-19 vaccine. Generated by immunoSEQ multiplex PCR, the TCRdb table keeps only in-frame clones and is missing some. The sample shows approximately 190,000 clones, more than 75% of them seen only once. The starting material was peripheral blood, obtained on day 0 of AZD1222 vaccination. The origin of the receptors is an adult in good health.

The chain joins TRBV4-3 to TRBJ1-2; 7 bases map to TRBD1. The CDR3 consists of 15 residues. The germline gives CDR1 LGHNA, CDR2 YSLEER. Unmatched junction bases numbered 1, after V lost 0 bases and J lost 0 bases. The chain's CDR3 is CASSQDGQANYGYTF. CDR3 coding DNA: TGCGCCAGCAGCCAAGATGGACAGGCTAACTATGGCTACACCTTC.

The chain combines TRBV10-3 with TRBJ2-7; 12 bases line up with TRBD2. Germline V gene data show CDR1 as ENHRY and CDR2 as SYGVKD. There are 16 residues in the CDR3. Trimming cost V 0 bases and J 4 bases; bases outside gene matches: 4. The chain's CDR3 is CAISESLAGGPYEQYF. The CDR3 DNA reads TGTGCCATCAGTGAGTCTCTAGCGGGAGGGCCTTACGAGCAGTACTTC.

The rearrangement uses TRBV5-1 and TRBJ2-7; 12 bases fit TRBD1. Germline V gene lookup returns CDR1 SGHRS and CDR2 YFSETQ. The CDR3 contains 15 residues. J gave up 4 bases and V 4 bases, and 6 bases lay outside the gene matches. In DNA form, the CDR3 reads TGCGCCAGCAGCCCGGGGACAGGGGGCGGGTACGAGCAGTACTTC. Translation: CASSPGTGGGYEQYF.

This clone was detected only once. The chain employs TRBV7-8 and TRBJ2-1, with a tentative D call TRBD1 (6 bases). The CDR3 runs 15 residues. CDR1 and CDR2 from the germline V gene are SGHVS and FQNEAQ. V was shortened by 4 bases and J by 5 bases, with 15 bases between the two germline ends. The CDR3 region has the DNA TGTGCCAGCAGCTGGGTACTGGGACACAACAATGAGCAGTTCTTC. Protein sequence: CASSWVLGHNNEQFF.